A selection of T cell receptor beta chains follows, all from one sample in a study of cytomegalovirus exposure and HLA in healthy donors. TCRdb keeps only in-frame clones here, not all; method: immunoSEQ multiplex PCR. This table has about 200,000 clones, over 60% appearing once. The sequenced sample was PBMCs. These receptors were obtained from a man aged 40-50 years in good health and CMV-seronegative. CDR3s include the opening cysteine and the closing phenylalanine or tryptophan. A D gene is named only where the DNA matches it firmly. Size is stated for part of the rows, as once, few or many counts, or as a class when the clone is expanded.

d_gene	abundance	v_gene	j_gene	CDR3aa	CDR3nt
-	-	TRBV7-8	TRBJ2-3	CASSLAGGSGDTQYF	TGTGCCAGCAGCTTAGCGGGAGGCTCGGGAGATACGCAGTATTTT
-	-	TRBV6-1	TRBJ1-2	CASRDIRVGYTF	TGTGCCAGCAGGGACATTCGAGTAGGCTACACCTTC
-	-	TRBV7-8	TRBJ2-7	CASSFQGGDEQYF	TGTGCCAGCAGCTTTCAGGGAGGCGACGAGCAGTACTTC
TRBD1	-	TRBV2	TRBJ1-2	CASSEMGQGSYGYTF	TGTGCCAGCAGTGAAATGGGACAGGGATCCTATGGCTACACCTTC
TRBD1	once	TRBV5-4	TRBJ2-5	CASSYRTGGDETQYF	TGTGCCAGCAGCTATAGGACAGGGGGCGATGAGACCCAGTACTTC
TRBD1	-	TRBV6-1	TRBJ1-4	CASSLDRVGNEKLFF	TGTGCCAGCAGCCTAGACAGGGTTGGTAATGAAAAACTGTTTTTT
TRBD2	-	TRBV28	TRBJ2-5	CASSSLAGGHQETQYF	TGTGCCAGCAGTTCCTTAGCGGGAGGCCATCAAGAGACCCAGTACTTC
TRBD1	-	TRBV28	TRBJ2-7	CASSSGQEIVPYEQYF	TGTGCCAGCAGCTCGGGACAGGAGATAGTTCCCTACGAGCAGTACTTC
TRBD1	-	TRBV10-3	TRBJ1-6	CAIRAPQGNNSPLHF	TGTGCCATCAGGGCTCCACAGGGGAATAATTCACCCCTCCACTTT
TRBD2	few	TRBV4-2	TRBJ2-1	CASSQGNPAGVWNEQFF	TGTGCCAGCAGCCAAGGAAATCCAGCGGGGGTTTGGAATGAGCAGTTCTTC
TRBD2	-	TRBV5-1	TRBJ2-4	CASSLAGTSGGGRNIQYF	TGCGCCAGCAGCTTGGCCGGGACTAGCGGGGGAGGGCGAAACATTCAGTACTTC
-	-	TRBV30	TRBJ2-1	CAWSRLEIYNEQFF	TGTGCCTGGAGTAGACTAGAAATATACAATGAGCAGTTCTTC
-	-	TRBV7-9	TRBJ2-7	CSSSLGVGTDSVHEQYF	TGTTCCAGCAGCTTAGGAGTGGGGACGGACAGTGTCCACGAGCAGTACTTC
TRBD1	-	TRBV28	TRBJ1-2	CASSDRDRVRGYTF	TGTGCCAGCAGTGACCGGGACAGGGTTCGTGGCTACACCTTC
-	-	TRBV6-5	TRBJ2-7	CASSYSPGLYEQYF	TGTGCCAGCAGTTACTCCCCAGGCCTCTACGAGCAGTACTTC
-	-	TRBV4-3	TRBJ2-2	CASSQDHGLNTGELFF	TGCGCCAGCAGCCAAGATCACGGTTTGAACACCGGGGAGCTGTTTTTT
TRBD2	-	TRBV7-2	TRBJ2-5	CASSKGLAGVETQYF	TGTGCCAGCAGCAAAGGGCTAGCGGGAGTAGAGACCCAGTACTTC
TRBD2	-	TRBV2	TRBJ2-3	CASRPRLAGGADTQYF	TGTGCCAGCAGGCCACGACTAGCGGGGGGAGCAGATACGCAGTATTTT
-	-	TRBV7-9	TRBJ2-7	CASSLGSGSSSYEQYF	TGTGCCAGCAGCTTAGGTTCAGGGTCGAGTTCCTACGAGCAGTACTTC
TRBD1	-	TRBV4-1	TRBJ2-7	CASSQPRTGVNSYEQYF	TGCGCCAGCAGCCAACCGAGGACAGGGGTTAACTCCTACGAGCAGTACTTC
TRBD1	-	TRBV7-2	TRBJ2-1	CASSKTGPPTSEQFF	TGTGCCAGCAGTAAGACAGGGCCCCCTACTTCTGAGCAGTTCTTC
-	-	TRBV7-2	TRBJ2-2	CASSSRTTNTGELFF	TGTGCCAGCAGCTCCCGGACAACGAACACCGGGGAGCTGTTTTTT
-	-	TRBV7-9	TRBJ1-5	CASSSGQMTQPQHF	TGTGCCAGCAGCTCGGGACAAATGACTCAGCCCCAGCATTTT
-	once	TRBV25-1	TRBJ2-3	CASSGGLSTDTQYF	TGTGCCAGCAGCGGGGGACTGAGCACAGATACGCAGTATTTT
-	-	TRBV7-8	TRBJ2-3	CASSLGAGLDTDTQYF	TGTGCCAGCAGCCTAGGGGCGGGACTTGATACAGATACGCAGTATTTT
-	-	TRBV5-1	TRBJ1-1	CASSRAGDTEAFF	TGCGCCAGCAGCCGCGCGGGAGACACTGAAGCTTTCTTT
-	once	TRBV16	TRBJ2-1	CASSQTRYNEQFF	TGTGCCAGCAGCCAAACCCGGTACAATGAGCAGTTCTTC
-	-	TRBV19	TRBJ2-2	CASSNEGNTGELFF	TGTGCCAGTAGTAATGAGGGAAACACCGGGGAGCTGTTTTTT
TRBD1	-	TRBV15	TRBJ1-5	CATSGLRDRRGNQPQHF	TGTGCCACCAGCGGGCTCCGGGACAGAAGGGGTAATCAGCCCCAGCATTTT
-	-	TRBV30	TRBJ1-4	CAWSRGNYEKLFF	TGTGCCTGGAGTCGGGGTAATTATGAAAAACTGTTTTTT
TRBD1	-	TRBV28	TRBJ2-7	CASSRDRVNEQYF	TGTGCCAGCAGTCGGGACAGGGTGAACGAGCAGTACTTC
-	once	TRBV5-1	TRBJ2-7	CASSPRDISYEQYF	TGCGCCAGCAGCCCTAGGGACATATCCTACGAGCAGTACTTC
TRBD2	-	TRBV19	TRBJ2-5	CASSIWLAGAETQYF	TGTGCCAGTAGTATTTGGTTAGCGGGAGCGGAGACCCAGTACTTC
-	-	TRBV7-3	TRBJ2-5	CASSLLSGWQETQYF	TGTGCCAGCAGCTTACTGTCAGGCTGGCAAGAGACCCAGTACTTC
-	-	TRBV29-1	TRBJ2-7	CSVMGSSYEQYF	TGCAGCGTGATGGGGAGCTCCTACGAGCAGTACTTC
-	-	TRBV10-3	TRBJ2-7	CAIRRQLPYEQYF	TGTGCCATCAGGAGACAGCTACCGTACGAGCAGTACTTC
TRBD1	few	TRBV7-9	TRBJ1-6	CASSGTGGFLDSPLHF	TGTGCCAGCAGCGGGACAGGGGGCTTTTTGGATTCACCCCTCCACTTT
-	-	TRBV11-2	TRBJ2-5	CASSLDASPQETQYF	TGTGCCAGCAGCTTAGACGCCAGTCCGCAAGAGACCCAGTACTTC
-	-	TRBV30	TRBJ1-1	CAWSAREEAFF	TGTGCCTGGAGTGCGCGGGAGGAAGCTTTCTTT
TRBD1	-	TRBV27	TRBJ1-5	CASSPGTGANQPQHF	TGTGCCAGCAGTCCAGGGACAGGGGCAAATCAGCCCCAGCATTTT
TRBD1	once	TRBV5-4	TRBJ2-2	CASSRDRPNTGELFF	TGTGCCAGCAGCCGGGACAGACCGAACACCGGGGAGCTGTTTTTT
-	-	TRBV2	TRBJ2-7	CASKDSTYEQYF	TGTGCCAGCAAAGACAGCACCTACGAGCAGTACTTC
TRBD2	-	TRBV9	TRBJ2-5	CASSVGPTSGGETQYF	TGTGCCAGCAGCGTGGGACCGACTAGCGGGGGGGAGACCCAGTACTTC
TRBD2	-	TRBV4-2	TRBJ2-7	CASSQALAASYEQYF	TGTGCCAGCAGCCAAGCTCTAGCGGCCTCGTACGAGCAGTACTTC
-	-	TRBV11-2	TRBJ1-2	CATAPSANYGYTF	TGTGCCACCGCCCCCAGCGCTAACTATGGCTACACCTTC
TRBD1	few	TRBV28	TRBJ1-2	CASSLAPGQGYGYTF	TGTGCCAGCAGTTTAGCTCCGGGACAGGGGTATGGCTACACCTTC
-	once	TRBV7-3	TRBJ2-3	CASSLTGAEADTQYF	TGTGCCAGCAGCTTAACGGGGGCTGAGGCAGATACGCAGTATTTT
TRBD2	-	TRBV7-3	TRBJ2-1	CASSLGLAGGQNEQFF	TGTGCCAGCAGCTTAGGACTAGCGGGGGGGCAGAATGAGCAGTTCTTC
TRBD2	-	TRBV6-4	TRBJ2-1	CASSERGNYNEQFF	TGTGCCAGCAGTGAGCGGGGGAACTACAATGAGCAGTTCTTC
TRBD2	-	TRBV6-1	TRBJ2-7	CASTEASGSYYEQYF	TGTGCCAGCACCGAGGCTAGCGGGAGTTACTACGAGCAGTACTTC
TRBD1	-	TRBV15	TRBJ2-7	CATRQGTVDYEQYF	TGTGCCACCAGGCAAGGGACAGTGGACTACGAGCAGTACTTC
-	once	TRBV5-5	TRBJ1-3	CASSEATGSGNTIYF	TGTGCCAGCAGCGAGGCCACGGGCTCTGGAAACACCATATATTTT
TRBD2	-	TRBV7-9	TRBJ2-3	CASSWGLAGEGDTQYF	TGTGCCAGCAGCTGGGGACTAGCGGGGGAGGGGGATACGCAGTATTTT
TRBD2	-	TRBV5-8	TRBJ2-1	CASTGGPRPSYNEQFF	TGTGCCAGCACGGGAGGGCCTCGCCCCTCCTACAATGAGCAGTTCTTC
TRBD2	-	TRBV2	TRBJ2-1	CASRAPSGGGNEQFF	TGTGCCAGCAGGGCACCTAGCGGGGGGGGGAATGAGCAGTTCTTC